The 14 T cell receptor beta chains below come from one sample, sequenced in a study of regulatory T cells. Amplification used 52 TRBV primers and 13 TRBJ primers. Repertoires were generated with immunoSEQ multiplex PCR, while TCRdb's copy carries only in-frame clones and drops some. The top ten clones hold approximately 3.3% of a sample with just over 20,000 clones, 93% of them seen once. Material for sequencing was CD8+ T cells sorted from blood. These receptors originate from a child aged 2-15 years with CD3G deficiency.

The chain is built from TRBV6-1 and TRBJ2-3; D remains ambiguous. This CDR3 comprises 13 residues. V was trimmed by 2 bases and J by 2 bases, leaving 5 bases between them. The germline V gene has CDR1 MNHNS and CDR2 SASEGT. The CDR3 here is CASSEWLTDTQYF. The CDR3 DNA reads TGTGCCAGCAGTGAATGGCTCACAGATACGCAGTATTTT.

This chain links TRBV5-1 with TRBJ2-2, with 10 bases matching TRBD2. V shed 4 bases and J 7 bases; nucleotides not matched to a gene: 4. The CDR3 covers 14 residues. Germline values: CDR1 SGHRS, CDR2 YFSETQ. The CDR3 region has the DNA TGCGCCAGCAGCCCGGGACTAGCGCTCGGGGAGCTGTTTTTT. This translates into CASSPGLALGELFF.

This clone occurred once. The V gene is TRBV6-6, the J gene TRBJ1-5; 8 bases map to TRBD1. Losses at the gene ends were 4 bases for V and 1 base for J; bases not matched to a gene: 3. The CDR3 is made up of 15 amino acids. In germline, CDR1 is MNHNY, CDR2 SVGAGI (reference sequence). The CDR3 loop is CASSSGGASNQPQHF. Here the CDR3 DNA reads TGTGCCAGCAGTTCAGGGGGCGCGAGCAATCAGCCCCAGCATTTT.

The V and J genes are TRBV28 and TRBJ2-1, with D perhaps matching TRBD2 (6 bases). Per germline, CDR1 MDHEN and CDR2 SYDVKM. The CDR3 extends over 16 amino acids. V gave up 3 bases and J gave up 2 bases, with 14 bases separating them. The CDR3 loop is CASSFGVEGTYNEQFF. The CDR3 nucleotides read TGTGCCAGCAGTTTTGGGGTGGAGGGCACCTACAATGAGCAGTTCTTC.

The rearrangement links TRBV28 to TRBJ2-1; TRBD2 aligns across 8 bases. The CDR3 loop spans 14 amino acids. Germline trimming cut 4 bases from V and 6 bases from J; bases unmatched to any gene: 5. The germline V gene encodes CDR1 MDHEN and CDR2 SYDVKM. The CDR3 loop is CASSSAGGGNEQFF. In nucleotides, the CDR3 is TGTGCCAGCAGTTCGGCGGGAGGAGGCAATGAGCAGTTCTTC.

This chain links TRBV6-6 with TRBJ1-1; D ambiguous. The CDR3 spans 13 residues. The V end was cut by 8 bases, the J end by 2 bases, with 12 bases between. CDR1 is MNHNY, CDR2 SVGAGI, per germline (reference sequence). CDR3 in amino acids: CASCGRTNTEAFF. DNA of the CDR3: TGTGCCAGCTGTGGACGGACCAACACTGAAGCTTTCTTT.

J is TRBJ2-3 and V is TRBV5-1; TRBD1 agrees at 9 bases. With 5 bases clipped from V and 4 bases from J, the junction kept 8 bases outside the gene matches. Germline CDR1 and CDR2: SGHRS and YFSETQ. This CDR3 has 15 residues. CDR3 DNA sequence: TGCGCCAGCAGGGACACAGGGGGCTTAGCAGATACGCAGTATTTT. This encodes CASRDTGGLADTQYF. The whole variable domain, remainder taken from reference TRBV5-1 and TRBJ2-3, is KAGVTQTPRYLIKTRGQQVTLSCSPISGHRSVSWYQQTPGQGLQFLFEYFSETQRNKGNFPGRFSGRQFSNSRSEMNVSTLELGDSALYLCASRDTGGLADTQYFGPGTRLTVL.

The chain carries TRBV27 and TRBJ2-1; 9 bases are a match to TRBD1. The trim removed 0 bases at V and 7 bases at J, leaving 4 bases unmatched. The length of the CDR3 is 15 residues. Germline-derived CDR1 and CDR2 are MNHEY and SMNVEV (reference sequence). CDR3 loop: CASSLSGTGSNEQFF. The DNA of the CDR3 is TGTGCCAGCAGTTTATCTGGGACAGGGTCAAATGAGCAGTTCTTC.

The chain is built from TRBV28 and TRBJ2-7; D remains unclear. V lost 5 bases and J 2 bases, leaving 10 bases between the germline ends. Germline V gene sequence: CDR1 MDHEN, CDR2 SYDVKM. The CDR3 covers 13 residues. The CDR3 loop is CASSPGAPYEQYF. In DNA form, the CDR3 reads TGTGCCAGCAGTCCGGGCGCGCCCTACGAGCAGTACTTC.

CDR3: CASSSSGRFYEQYF. The CDR3 region has the DNA TGTGCCAGCAGTTCTAGCGGGAGGTTCTACGAGCAGTACTTC. The V and J genes are TRBV28 and TRBJ2-7; 11 bases are a match to TRBD2. Per the germline V gene, CDR1 is MDHEN and CDR2 is SYDVKM. CDR3 length equals 14 residues. The V and J ends lost 4 bases and 3 bases, in that order; junction bases with no gene match: 2.

This chain uses TRBV7-7 with TRBJ1-2; no definite D call. Germline-derived CDR1 and CDR2 are SSHAT and FNYEAQ (reference sequence). V lost 6 bases, J lost 8 bases, and 13 bases lay in between. The CDR3 covers 12 residues. The CDR3 region is CASSEGPKGYTF. CDR3 nucleotides: TGTGCCAGCAGTGAAGGGCCGAAAGGCTACACCTTC.

This clone was observed a handful of times. The V call is TRBV28, the J call TRBJ1-4; no definite D call. CDR3 length: 16 amino acids. Germline V gene lookup returns CDR1 MDHEN and CDR2 SYDVKM. Trimming cost V 6 bases and J 7 bases, with 21 bases left between them. DNA for the CDR3: TGTGCCAGCAGCCGCATGGGCGAAGGGCGGGGTGAAAAACTGTTTTTT. This gives the protein CASSRMGEGRGEKLFF.

The V gene is TRBV28, the J gene TRBJ1-6, with a possible D match to TRBD1 (6 bases). Germline-derived CDR1 and CDR2 are MDHEN and SYDVKM. V was pared by 7 bases and J by 6 bases, with 13 bases between. CDR3 length: 14 amino acids. The CDR3 sequence is CASNHRDFNSPLHF. The CDR3 bases are TGTGCCAGCAATCACAGGGATTTTAATTCACCCCTCCACTTT.

The V call is TRBV5-1, the J call TRBJ2-1; TRBD1 might be the D (6 bases). The V gene's germline CDR1 is SGHRS and CDR2 YFSETQ. Trimming stripped 3 bases from V and 8 bases from J, with 18 bases between. This CDR3 comprises 15 residues. CDR3 nucleotides: TGCGCCAGCAGCTCGGGGACACTGCTAACGGATGAGCAGTTCTTC. This encodes CASSSGTLLTDEQFF.